What follows are 29 T cell receptor beta chains derived from one specimen sequenced in a study of naive CD8 T cells in extremely preterm neonates (dated by TCRdb to 2016 to 2017). Overall results and qualifications from the work: Compared with the older groups, preterm CDR3s were shorter and closer to germline, carrying fewer N additions and showing less junctional trimming.

Preparation of the library involved the immunoSEQ multiplex PCR assay. Drawn from immuneACCESS, this table holds only the in-frame rearrangements with V and J called that TCRdb kept. Clones are partly lost; checked studies trace under half to an unresolved V gene and leave the rest unexplained. The sample has about 23,000 clones on record, about 91% of them singletons. The ten most abundant clones make up roughly 1% of the sample. No antigen has been identified for these receptors. Preterm samples were obtained from four extremely preterm deliveries at roughly 22-28 weeks of gestation. Sequenced sample: naive CD8+ T cells from cord blood. Receptor source: a boy who was born preterm.

This clone appeared a single time. The chain recombines TRBV7-2 with TRBJ2-7, with TRBD2 matching over 11 bases. In germline, CDR1 is SGHTA, CDR2 FQGNSA. The length of the CDR3 is 15 residues. V lost 2 bases, J lost 0 bases, and 0 bases stayed unmatched. In DNA form, the CDR3 reads TGTGCCAGCAGCTTAACTAGCGGGGGCTCCTACGAGCAGTACTTC. It specifies CASSLTSGGSYEQYF.

V and J are TRBV5-4 and TRBJ2-3; D tentatively fits TRBD1 or TRBD2 (6 bases each). The V end was cut by 2 bases, the J end by 4 bases, with 11 bases between. Germline lookup yields CDR1 SGHNT and CDR2 YYREEE (reference sequence). CDR3 length equals 14 residues. CDR3 in DNA: TGTGCCAGCAGCTTTCGGGGGCGGGCAGATACGCAGTATTTT. It is translated as CASSFRGRADTQYF.

The chain links TRBV25-1 to TRBJ1-3; a possible D gene is TRBD1 (5 bases). The germline CDR1 and CDR2 sequences are MGHDK and SYGVNS. This CDR3 is built from 15 residues. The germline V and J ends were trimmed by 2 bases and 0 bases, with 8 bases remaining between them. For the CDR3, the DNA is TGTGCCAGCAGTGAAGGACAAAACTCTGGAAACACCATATATTTT. Its translation is CASSEGQNSGNTIYF.

This clone was counted a single time. J is TRBJ1-4 and V is TRBV9, with D unclear. This CDR3 has 14 amino acids. Germline CDR1 SGDLS, CDR2 YYNGEE. The V and J ends lost 0 bases and 8 bases respectively, with 11 bases between them. CDR3 region: CASSVEAGGEKLFF. DNA of the CDR3: TGTGCCAGCAGCGTAGAGGCAGGCGGGGAAAAACTGTTTTTT.

The CDR3 spells CASSTGVQSRANVLTF. CDR3 bases: TGTGCCAGCAGCACCGGGGTACAAAGTCGGGCCAACGTCCTGACTTTC. The rearrangement uses TRBV16 and TRBJ2-6; D is perhaps TRBD2 (5 bases). V gave up 5 bases and J gave up 5 bases, with 16 bases separating them. The germline gives CDR1 KGHSY, CDR2 FQNENV. There are 16 residues in the CDR3.

The chain links TRBV27 to TRBJ2-4; TRBD1 aligns across 8 bases. The germline CDR1 and CDR2 sequences are MNHEY and SMNVEV (reference sequence). The V gene end was trimmed by 1 base and the J gene end by 1 base; junction bases not matched to a gene: 0. CDR3 length: 15 amino acids. This CDR3 is CASSLWTGAKNIQYF. The DNA of the CDR3 is TGTGCCAGCAGTTTATGGACAGGGGCCAAAAACATTCAGTACTTC.

This sequence joins TRBV27 and TRBJ1-2, with TRBD1 as a possible D gene (6 bases). Trimming cost V 2 bases and J 2 bases, with 6 bases left between them. The CDR3 has 13 amino acids. The germline V gene has CDR1 MNHEY and CDR2 SMNVEV (reference sequence). The DNA for the CDR3 is TGTGCCAGCAGTTTAGGGGGCAACTATGGCTACACCTTC. It specifies CASSLGGNYGYTF.

The chain is built from TRBV10-3 and TRBJ2-6, with D perhaps TRBD1 (6 bases). This CDR3 contains 14 residues. The germline CDR1 and CDR2 sequences are ENHRY and SYGVKD. V was cut by 3 bases and J by 3 bases, with 6 bases left in between. This chain's CDR3 is CAISDRGGANVLTF. CDR3 sequence (DNA): TGTGCCATCAGTGACAGGGGTGGGGCCAACGTCCTGACTTTC.

Concerning this clone: This CDR3 is also generated by other DNA sequences in the sample. The rearrangement links TRBV12-5 to TRBJ2-7, with D uncertain. Germline CDR1 LGHNT, CDR2 FRNRAP. The CDR3 is made up of 12 amino acids. V lost 1 base to trimming and J lost 0 bases, with 1 base between them. The CDR3 DNA reads as TGTGCTAGTGGTTTGGACTCCTACGAGCAGTACTTC. This codes for CASGLDSYEQYF. Combining the CDR3 with reference TRBV12-5 and TRBJ2-7 gives the whole variable domain DARVTQTPRHKVTEMGQEVTMRCQPILGHNTVFWYRQTMMQGLELLAYFRNRAPLDDSGMPKDRFSAEMPDATLATLKIQPSEPRDSAVYFCASGLDSYEQYFGPGTRLTVT.

The chain's CDR3 is CASSQGGQGPYEQYF. Written as DNA, the CDR3 is TGCGCCAGCAGCCAAGGGGGACAGGGCCCCTACGAGCAGTACTTC. The chain is built from TRBV4-1 and TRBJ2-7, with 9 bases matching TRBD1. CDR3 length: 15 residues. The trim removed 1 base at V and 2 bases at J, leaving 3 bases unmatched. CDR1 and CDR2 (germline): MGHRA, YSYEKL.

This clone has just one count. The rearrangement joins TRBV11-2 to TRBJ2-3; TRBD2 matches 12 bases. The CDR3 length is 14 residues. CDR1 is SGHAT and CDR2 is FQNNGV in the germline V gene. V lost 4 bases to trimming and J lost 4 bases; unmatched junction nucleotides: 0. CDR3 nucleotides: TGTGCCAGCAGCTGGACTAGCGGGGCAGATACGCAGTATTTT. Protein: CASSWTSGADTQYF.

The chain joins TRBV28 to TRBJ1-1; a possible D gene is TRBD1 (5 bases). Trimming stripped 2 bases from V and 1 base from J, with 5 bases between. The length of the CDR3 is 13 residues. Germline V gene lookup returns CDR1 MDHEN and CDR2 SYDVKM. The CDR3 reads CASSLGGNTEAFF. DNA of the CDR3: TGTGCCAGCAGTTTAGGGGGGAACACTGAAGCTTTCTTT.

CDR3 sequence reads: CASSLVGGQSPLHF. DNA of the CDR3: TGTGCCAGCAGCTTAGTGGGGGGGCAATCACCCCTCCACTTT. This chain links TRBV11-2 with TRBJ1-6; tentatively, D is TRBD1 (6 bases). The germline V and J ends were trimmed by 1 base and 10 bases, with 11 bases remaining between them. The germline V gene encodes CDR1 SGHAT and CDR2 FQNNGV. This CDR3 is built from 14 residues.

V usage is TRBV27 and J usage is TRBJ2-7, with TRBD2 matching over 10 bases. V was pared by 6 bases and J by 1 base, with 0 bases of the junction left unmatched. In germline, CDR1 is MNHEY, CDR2 SMNVEV (reference sequence). The CDR3 is 13 amino acids. The CDR3 coding sequence is TGTGCCAGCAGACTAGCGGGGTCCTACGAGCAGTACTTC. Amino acids: CASRLAGSYEQYF.

This clone was recorded only once. The chain joins TRBV10-1 to TRBJ2-3; D uncertain. This CDR3 is 13 amino acids long. The germline V and J ends were trimmed by 3 bases and 0 bases, with 4 bases remaining between them. Germline V gene sequence: CDR1 WNHNN, CDR2 SYGVQD (reference sequence). The CDR3 coding sequence is TGCGCCAGCAGTGAAGTTAGCACAGATACGCAGTATTTT. Its protein is CASSEVSTDTQYF.

The chain carries TRBV27 and TRBJ1-2; no firm D call. V dropped 0 bases and J dropped 0 bases, with 5 bases sitting between them. This CDR3 comprises 14 residues. CDR1 is MNHEY, CDR2 SMNVEV, per germline (reference sequence). CDR3 nucleotides: TGTGCCAGCAGTTTATCGTCAGCTAACTATGGCTACACCTTC. As protein: CASSLSSANYGYTF.

This chain links TRBV27 with TRBJ2-5; D not resolved. The J call may be incorrect, as the DNA end agrees better with TRBJ2-7. Per the germline V gene, CDR1 is MNHEY and CDR2 is SMNVEV (reference sequence). CDR3 length: 15 residues. In DNA form, the CDR3 reads TGTGCCAGCAGTTTTGGCAGGTTCCAGATTTACGAGCAGTACTTC. It is translated as CASSFGRFQIYEQYF.

In regard to this clone: Additional DNA sequences in this sample encode the identical CDR3. V is TRBV7-9 and J is TRBJ1-6; D perhaps matches TRBD1 (5 bases). Germline assignment: CDR1 SEHNR and CDR2 FQNEAQ (reference sequence). CDR3 size: 12 residues. V shed 1 base and J shed 10 bases, with 5 bases lying between them. CDR3 loop: CASSLGGSPLHF. Written as DNA, the CDR3 is TGTGCCAGCAGCTTAGGGGGCTCACCCCTCCACTTT.

The chain joins TRBV29-1 to TRBJ2-1; 8 positions agree with TRBD2. Looked up from germline, CDR1 is SQVTM and CDR2 is ANQGSEA. Unmatched junction bases numbered 2, after V lost 7 bases and J lost 6 bases. The CDR3 sequence is 11 residues long. CDR3 loop: CSDRGGNEQFF. DNA of the CDR3: TGCAGCGATCGGGGGGGCAATGAGCAGTTCTTC.

J is TRBJ1-1 and V is TRBV19; no clear D gene. The V gene's germline CDR1 is LNHDA and CDR2 SQIVND (reference sequence). The CDR3 spans 13 residues. Trimming pared 0 bases from V and 0 bases from J, leaving 2 bases between. In DNA, the CDR3 is TGTGCCAGTAGTATAGACGTGAACACTGAAGCTTTCTTT. It codes for CASSIDVNTEAFF.

CDR3 DNA sequence: TGTGCCAGCAGCTGGACTAGCGGGGGGGCAGAGACCCAGTACTTC. This gives the protein CASSWTSGGAETQYF. The chain has TRBV7-7 and TRBJ2-5, with 15 bases aligning to TRBD2. Germline V CDR1 and CDR2: SSHAT, FNYEAQ (reference sequence). CDR3 length: 15 amino acids. V gave up 4 bases and J gave up 4 bases; unmatched junction bases: 1.

The chain recombines TRBV25-1 with TRBJ2-7; the D gene is possibly TRBD1 (6 bases). There are 13 residues in the CDR3. Trimming removed 1 base at V and 2 bases at J, with 6 bases between. Germline V CDR1 and CDR2: MGHDK, SYGVNS. The DNA of the CDR3 is TGTGCCAGCAGTGAATGGGACACCTACGAGCAGTACTTC. Translation gives CASSEWDTYEQYF.

This clone has just one count. The V and J genes are TRBV14 and TRBJ2-3, with 13 bases aligning to TRBD2. CDR3 length: 17 amino acids. The J segment lost 2 bases and the V segment lost 4 bases, leaving 6 bases of the junction unmatched. Germline V gene lookup returns CDR1 SGHDN and CDR2 FVKESK. The CDR3 bases are TGTGCCAGCAGCCCGACTAGCGGGGGGTCAAACACAGATACGCAGTATTTT. Its translation is CASSPTSGGSNTDTQYF. The whole variable domain, remainder taken from reference TRBV14 and TRBJ2-3, is EAGVTQFPSHSVIEKGQTVTLRCDPISGHDNLYWYRRVMGKEIKFLLHFVKESKQDESGMPNNRFLAERTGGTYSTLKVQPAELEDSGVYFCASSPTSGGSNTDTQYFGPGTRLTVL.

This clone was counted only a few times. Other DNA variants within this sample encode the same CDR3. The chain's CDR3 is CASSYGYTF. The CDR3 DNA sequence: TGTGCCAGCAGTTATGGCTACACCTTC. The J gene is TRBJ1-2, the V gene TRBV6-5; the D is unclear. V shed 3 bases and J shed 7 bases, with 0 bases lying between them. Germline CDR1 and CDR2: MNHEY and SVGAGI. The CDR3 loop spans 9 amino acids.

A single count supports this clone. V is TRBV27 and J is TRBJ2-7; D could derive from TRBD1 or TRBD2 (5 bases each). The CDR3 runs 14 residues. V shed 0 bases and J shed 3 bases, with 9 bases lying between them. Per the germline V gene, CDR1 is MNHEY and CDR2 is SMNVEV (reference sequence). The CDR3 reads CASSLSVRGYEQYF. The DNA for the CDR3 is TGTGCCAGCAGTTTATCGGTGAGGGGCTACGAGCAGTACTTC.

The chain links TRBV30 to TRBJ1-2, with D possibly matching TRBD1 (5 bases). V lost 4 bases, J lost 8 bases, and 11 bases lay in between. From germline, CDR1 is GTSNPN and CDR2 SVGIG (reference sequence). The CDR3 length is 11 residues. The CDR3 DNA sequence: TGTGCCTGGATCTGGGAGGGGGGCTACACCTTC. Encoded protein: CAWIWEGGYTF. The full variable domain, with the rest looked up from reference TRBV30 and TRBJ1-2, is SQTIHQWPATLVQPVGSPLSLECTVEGTSNPNLYWYRQAAGRGLQLLFYSVGIGQISSEVPQNLSASRPQDRQFILSSKKLLLSDSGFYLCAWIWEGGYTFGSGTRLTVV.

The chain has TRBV7-2 and TRBJ1-1; D is uncertain. Germline loops: CDR1 SGHTA, CDR2 FQGNSA. The CDR3 sequence is 12 residues long. Trimming stripped 1 base from V and 0 bases from J, with 0 bases between. The CDR3 DNA reads TGTGCCAGCAGCTTAGTGAACACTGAAGCTTTCTTT. The encoded protein is CASSLVNTEAFF.

The chain joins TRBV21-1 to TRBJ2-7. TRBV21-1 is marked as a pseudogene. The CDR3 runs to 8 residues. CDR3 sequence reads: CATYEQYF. The CDR3 nucleotides are TGTGCCACCTACGAGCAGTACTTC.

The chain is built from TRBV4-2 and TRBJ2-7; 8 bases agree with TRBD2. Germline-derived CDR1 and CDR2 are LGHNA and YNFKEQ. There are 13 residues in the CDR3. The V gene end was trimmed by 2 bases and the J gene end by 3 bases; junction bases not matched to a gene: 0. The CDR3 DNA is TGTGCCAGCAGCCAACTAGCGGGCTACGAGCAGTACTTC. Its translation is CASSQLAGYEQYF.